This T cell receptor (beta chain) was sequenced in a study of shared clonotypes between healthy human individuals. Turning to the study itself: Researchers assigned three CD4 naive, three CD4 memory, two CD8 naive and one CD8 memory plate to each donor.

This CDR3 has 16 amino acids. Germline V gene data show CDR1 as MNHEY and CDR2 as SMNVEV (reference sequence). Trimming cost V 1 base and J 3 bases; bases outside gene matches: 5. The study ran the assay at deep level. Several immunoSEQ plates received, in even portions, the genomic DNA of each subset. Assay used: immunoSEQ multiplex PCR; TCRdb lists only in-frame clones, some missing. The sample lists hundreds of thousands of clones; around 74% were seen once. The clonotype originates from a woman aged 25 to 39 in good health. The chain is built from TRBV27 and TRBJ2-7; 11 bases align to TRBD2. The sequencing input was memory CD4+ T cells sorted from blood. Subset of the sample: CD45RA-negative fraction. The CDR3 sequence: CASSLLGTSGDYEQYF. In nucleotides, the CDR3 is TGTGCCAGCAGTTTATTAGGGACTAGCGGCGACTACGAGCAGTACTTC.